This T cell receptor beta chain was obtained from a study of T-cell memory formation after mild COVID-19. Across the whole study: Largely donor-specific sequence clusters came from two donors.

TCRdb called the 5' RACE reads again in MiXCR, with one record for every CDR3 protein. Altogether 180,000 or so distinct CDR3 sequences are present, approximately 10% being singletons, with the ten largest covering about 3.5%. Study-level results: Certain responding clones were present in pre-infection memory, suggesting participation of cross-reactive memory. Contracting clones, day 15 to 85, had balanced CD4/CD8, and later expanders favored CD4+.

In its sample, this clonotype was seen a few times. The antigen remains unidentified. This clonotype originated in a man aged 18 to 30 who had mild COVID-19 (a few samples of this study predate the infection). Cell type and time point are not known. Sequencing was carried out using PBMCs or a T cell subset sorted from them (not recorded which).

The CDR3 here is CASTGTGGADTQYF. In DNA form, the CDR3 reads TGTGCCAGCACCGGGACAGGGGGCGCAGATACGCAGTATTTT. V gene TRBV7-2 combines with J gene TRBJ2-3; 12 nucleotides align to TRBD1. The CDR3 totals 14 residues. Germline V gene lookup returns CDR1 SGHTA and CDR2 FQGNSA. V shed 7 bases and J 4 bases; nucleotides not matched to a gene: 3.